The source of this TCR beta chain is a study of cytotoxic CD8 clonotypes in ibrutinib-treated CLL. Only in-frame clones appear in the TCRdb table, and some are missing; sequencing was by immunoSEQ multiplex PCR. The sample has 130,000 to 150,000 clones; over 60% are singletons. This receptor was identified in a human donor with chronic lymphocytic leukemia. The source was PBMCs, collected after 12 months of ibrutinib treatment.

The CDR3 sequence: CASSPLGRDYEQYF. CDR3 coding DNA: TGTGCCAGCAGTCCTTTAGGGAGGGACTACGAGCAGTACTTC. The chain has TRBV27 and TRBJ2-7; TRBD2 matches at 7 bases. CDR3 length: 14 residues. The germline gives CDR1 MNHEY, CDR2 SMNVEV (reference sequence). Germline trimming cut 5 bases from V and 3 bases from J; bases unmatched to any gene: 7.